This T cell receptor beta chain is from a study of T cell responses to AZD1222 COVID-19 vaccine. Pooled together were second doses at about 4 or about 12 weeks. A note on this clone: Its antigen remains unidentified.

Notes on the study in general: Spike-wide coverage was observed for vaccine-associated CD4 TCRs, with dominant responses at 160-218 and 743-854. Sampling captured repertoires only after the peak T cell response. Females made up more of the donors, who were largely white British, and clonal diversity may have come out too low.

TCRdb's table, derived via immunoSEQ multiplex PCR, lists solely in-frame clones and lacks some. This table holds 100,000 to 120,000 clones, approximately 90% found once. Looked up from germline, CDR1 is MDHEN and CDR2 is SYDVKM. This CDR3 region has 14 residues. Trimming cost V 8 bases and J 7 bases, with 18 bases left between them. The V gene is TRBV28, the J gene TRBJ1-5; D gene unclear. This receptor was taken from an adult who received the AZD1222 COVID-19 vaccine. The sequencing here drew on peripheral blood, taken 28 days after the second AZD1222 dose. Here the CDR3 reads CASLSGPSGQPQHF. The CDR3, as DNA: TGTGCCAGCCTCTCAGGACCCTCAGGACAGCCCCAGCATTTT.